This T cell receptor (beta chain) was documented in a study of T cell responses to AZD1222 COVID-19 vaccine. This clone has just a few counts. Germline values: CDR1 LGHDT, CDR2 YNNKEL (reference sequence). Trimming took off 3 bases at V and 8 bases at J, with 11 bases between the two ends. The CDR3 covers 14 residues. Libraries were prepared by immunoSEQ multiplex PCR; TCRdb keeps only in-frame clonotypes and omits some of them. This table holds 140,000 or so clones, around 87% found once. This sample comprised peripheral blood, obtained on day 0 of AZD1222 vaccination. This TCR came from an adult in good health. V and J are TRBV3-1 (or the pseudogene TRBV3-2) and TRBJ1-6; D possibly corresponds to TRBD1 (5 bases). CDR3 DNA: TGTGCCAGCAGCCAGGGGCAGGCGTATTCACCCCTCCACTTT. It translates to CASSQGQAYSPLHF.